This record concerns one T cell receptor beta chain sequence. Its antigen specificity is not known. No much larger clone is present one base from it, and per-base qualities are unavailable. From the germline V gene, CDR1 is SGHTS and CDR2 is YDEGEE. Spanning cysteine to phenylalanine, the CDR3 consists of 13 amino acids. Left in the record is the CDR3 DNA by itself, 39 bases read in frame from the first base. A distance of 8 bases separates the germline ends of V and J, which lose 1 base and 6 bases respectively. Buffy coats from 37 blood donors, supplied by the Finnish Red Cross blood service, were used as healthy controls. All TCR-sequenced material derived from peripheral blood: patient blood samples and healthy donor buffy coats. Ficoll-Hypaque gradient centrifugation was used to isolate peripheral blood mononuclear cells. CD4+ cells were purified magnetically from the buffy coats of healthy controls. The Gentra Puregene Cell and Tissue kit was used to extract genomic DNA, and a Qubit 2.0 fluorometer was used to measure the amount of genomic DNA.

This sample was included in a study of STAT5B mutations in CD4+ large granular lymphocyte leukemia (dated by TCRdb to between 2021 and 2023). For the wider study: Among healthy controls, the CDR3 'QG' motif was associated with a particular HLA allele. The study compared the TCRbeta repertoires of patients with CD4+ T-cell large granular lymphocyte leukemia against the TCRbeta repertoires of healthy blood donors. Flow cytometry on FACSCanto II or FACSVerse confirmed that purified fractions exceeded 95% purity among lymphocytes.

What the research found in general, with its limitations: Enrichment of TRBV06-family usage was observed among the top patient clones (8/27) relative to healthy controls (2/35). CD4-sorted patient repertoires appeared more clonal than healthy CD4+ repertoires, and this difference persisted after removing the putative leukemic clones. Data were not HLA-matched; higher clonality in CD4+ versus CD8+ T-LGLL could reflect the relatively small sample size. Main leukemic clonotypes were private to each patient, although 25% to 30% of the main leukemic clonotypes were found at low frequency in the non-leukemic repertoires of other patients.

The immunoSEQ assay at survey resolution was used to sequence TCRbeta rearrangements from genomic DNA. The paper's data handling went like this. A lowest detectable productive clonotype frequency of 2.59 x 10-5 was observed in the TCR sequencing data. Only productive TCRbeta rearrangements, defined as complete and in-frame sequences, were included in the analyses. Simpson clonality, calculated in the immunoSEQ Analyzer version 3.0, was used as the measure of sample clonality. Clones were grouped by frequency into very rare, small, medium, large (1-20%) or hyperexpanded (>20%) categories. Generation probabilities were estimated with OLGA 1.2.3, V-gene circos plots were generated with VDJtools, specificities were searched for in VDJdb, and CDR3 motifs were identified with GLIPH. The clones in this table, taken by TCRdb from immuneACCESS, are in-frame only. Not every clone is retained; where verified, under half of the shortfall comes from an unresolved V gene, and the cause of the rest is unknown. V, J and clone size are taken as reported in that table, and D and trimming were inferred from the DNA itself. Recorded for this sample are around 24,000 clones; less than 80% of them occurred a single time. The top ten clonotypes cover almost 0.65% of the sample.

The V and J genes are TRBV5-8 and TRBJ2-1; the D gene is not confidently resolved. Sequencing used CD4+ T cells from blood buffy coats. This TCR was recovered from a human donor in good health. The nucleotide sequence reads as follows: TGTGCCAGCAGCTTGAGTTTGGCCAATGAGCAGTTCTTC. It translates as CASSLSLANEQFF.